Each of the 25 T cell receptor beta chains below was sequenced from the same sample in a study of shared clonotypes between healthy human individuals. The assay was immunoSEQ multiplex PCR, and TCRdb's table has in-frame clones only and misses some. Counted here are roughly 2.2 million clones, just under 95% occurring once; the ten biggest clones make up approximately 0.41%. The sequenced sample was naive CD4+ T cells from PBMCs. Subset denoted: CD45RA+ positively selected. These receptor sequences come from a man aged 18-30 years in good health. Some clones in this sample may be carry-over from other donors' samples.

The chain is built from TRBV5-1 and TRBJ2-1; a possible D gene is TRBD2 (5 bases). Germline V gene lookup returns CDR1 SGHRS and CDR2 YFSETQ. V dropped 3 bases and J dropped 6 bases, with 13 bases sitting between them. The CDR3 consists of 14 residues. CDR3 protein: CASSSGHSGNEQFF. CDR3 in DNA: TGCGCCAGCAGCTCGGGCCACAGCGGCAATGAGCAGTTCTTC.

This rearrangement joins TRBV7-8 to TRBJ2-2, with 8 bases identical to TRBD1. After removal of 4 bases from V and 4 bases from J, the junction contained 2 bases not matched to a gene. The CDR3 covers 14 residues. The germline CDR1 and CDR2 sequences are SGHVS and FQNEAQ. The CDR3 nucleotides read TGTGCCAGCAGCTCGACAGGGGTCACCGGGGAGCTGTTTTTT. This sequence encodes CASSSTGVTGELFF.

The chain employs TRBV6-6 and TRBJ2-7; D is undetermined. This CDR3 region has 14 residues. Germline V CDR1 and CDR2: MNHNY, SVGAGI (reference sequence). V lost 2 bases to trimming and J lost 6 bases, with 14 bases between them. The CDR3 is CASSYMAGGGEQYF. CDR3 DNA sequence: TGTGCCAGCAGTTACATGGCTGGTGGCGGCGAGCAGTACTTC.

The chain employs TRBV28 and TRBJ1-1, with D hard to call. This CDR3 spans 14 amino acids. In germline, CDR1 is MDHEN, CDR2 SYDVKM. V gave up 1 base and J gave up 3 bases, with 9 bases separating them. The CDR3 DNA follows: TGTGCCAGCAGTTTATCTCGGGGATACACTGAAGCTTTCTTT. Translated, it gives CASSLSRGYTEAFF.

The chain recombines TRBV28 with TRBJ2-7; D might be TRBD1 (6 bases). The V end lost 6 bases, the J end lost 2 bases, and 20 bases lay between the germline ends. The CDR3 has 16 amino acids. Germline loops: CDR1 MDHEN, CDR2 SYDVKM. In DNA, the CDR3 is TGTGCCAGCAGCCCCGACAGGAGTACCCGAACCTACGAGCAGTACTTC. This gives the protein CASSPDRSTRTYEQYF. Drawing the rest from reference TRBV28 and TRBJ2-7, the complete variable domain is DVKVTQSSRYLVKRTGEKVFLECVQDMDHENMFWYRQDPGLGLRLIYFSYDVKMKEKGDIPEGYSVSREKKERFSLILESASTNQTSMYLCASSPDRSTRTYEQYFGPGTRLTVT.

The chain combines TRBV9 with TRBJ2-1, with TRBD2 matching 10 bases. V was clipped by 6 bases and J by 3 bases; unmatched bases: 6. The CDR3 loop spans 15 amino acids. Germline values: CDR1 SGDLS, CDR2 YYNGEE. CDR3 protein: CASTLSSGGYNEQFF. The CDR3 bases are TGTGCCAGCACCCTATCTAGCGGGGGCTACAATGAGCAGTTCTTC.

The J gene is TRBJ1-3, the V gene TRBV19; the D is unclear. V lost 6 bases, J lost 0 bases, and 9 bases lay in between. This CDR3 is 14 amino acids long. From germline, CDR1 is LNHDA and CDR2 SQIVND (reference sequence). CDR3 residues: CASRVSTSGNTIYF. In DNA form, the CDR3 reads TGTGCCAGTAGGGTCTCGACCTCTGGAAACACCATATATTTT.

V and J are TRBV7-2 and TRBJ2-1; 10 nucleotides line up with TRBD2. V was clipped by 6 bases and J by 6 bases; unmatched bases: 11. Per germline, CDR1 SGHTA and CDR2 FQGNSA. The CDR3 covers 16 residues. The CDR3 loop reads CASSTASGSLLNEQFF. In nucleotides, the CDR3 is TGTGCCAGCAGTACCGCTAGCGGGAGCCTGCTCAATGAGCAGTTCTTC. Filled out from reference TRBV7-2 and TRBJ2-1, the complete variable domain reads GAGVSQSPSNKVTEKGKDVELRCDPISGHTALYWYRQSLGQGLEFLIYFQGNSAPDKSGLPSDRFSAERTGGSVSTLTIQRTQQEDSAVYLCASSTASGSLLNEQFFGPGTRLTVL.

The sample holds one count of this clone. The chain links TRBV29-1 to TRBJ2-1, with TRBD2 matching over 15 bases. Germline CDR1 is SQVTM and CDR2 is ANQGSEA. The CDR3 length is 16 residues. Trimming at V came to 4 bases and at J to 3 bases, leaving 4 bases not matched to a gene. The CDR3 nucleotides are TGCAGCGTTGCGCTGGGACTAGCGGGAGGCTACAATGAGCAGTTCTTC. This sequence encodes CSVALGLAGGYNEQFF.

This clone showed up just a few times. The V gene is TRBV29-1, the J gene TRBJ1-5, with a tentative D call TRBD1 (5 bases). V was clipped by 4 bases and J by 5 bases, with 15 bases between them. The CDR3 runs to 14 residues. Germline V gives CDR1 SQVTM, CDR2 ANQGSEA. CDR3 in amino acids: CSVAFQGIDQPQHF. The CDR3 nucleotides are TGCAGCGTTGCATTTCAGGGAATTGATCAGCCCCAGCATTTT. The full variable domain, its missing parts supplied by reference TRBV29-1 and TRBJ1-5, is SAVISQKPSRDICQRGTSLTIQCQVDSQVTMMFWYRQQPGQSLTLIATANQGSEATYESGFVIDKFPISRPNLTFSTLTVSNMSPEDSSIYLCSVAFQGIDQPQHFGDGTRLSIL.

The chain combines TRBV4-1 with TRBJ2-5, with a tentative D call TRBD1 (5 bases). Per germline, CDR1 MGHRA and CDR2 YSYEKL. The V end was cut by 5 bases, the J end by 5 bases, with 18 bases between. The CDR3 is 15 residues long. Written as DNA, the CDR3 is TGCGCCAGCAGCTCCTTCAAGACAGCTGGCGAGACCCAGTACTTC. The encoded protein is CASSSFKTAGETQYF.

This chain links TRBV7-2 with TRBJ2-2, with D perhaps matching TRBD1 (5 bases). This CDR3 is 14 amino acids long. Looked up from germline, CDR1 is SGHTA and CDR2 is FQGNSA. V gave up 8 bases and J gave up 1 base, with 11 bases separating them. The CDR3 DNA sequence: TGTGCCAGCGAGCAGGGATTGAACACCGGGGAGCTGTTTTTT. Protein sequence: CASEQGLNTGELFF.

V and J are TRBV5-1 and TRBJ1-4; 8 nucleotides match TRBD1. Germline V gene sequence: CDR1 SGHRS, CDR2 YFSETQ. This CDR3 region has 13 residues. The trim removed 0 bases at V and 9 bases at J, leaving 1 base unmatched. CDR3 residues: CASSLGRGQKLFF. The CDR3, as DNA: TGCGCCAGCAGCTTGGGCAGGGGGCAAAAACTGTTTTTT. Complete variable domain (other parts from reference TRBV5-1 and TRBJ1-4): KAGVTQTPRYLIKTRGQQVTLSCSPISGHRSVSWYQQTPGQGLQFLFEYFSETQRNKGNFPGRFSGRQFSNSRSEMNVSTLELGDSALYLCASSLGRGQKLFFGSGTQLSVL.

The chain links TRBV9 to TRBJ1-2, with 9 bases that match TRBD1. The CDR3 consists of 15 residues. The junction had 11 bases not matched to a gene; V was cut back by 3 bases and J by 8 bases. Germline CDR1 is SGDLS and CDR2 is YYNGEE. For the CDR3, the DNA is TGTGCCAGCAGCGCCGGACAGGACAGGGGTGGCGGCTACACCTTC. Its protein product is CASSAGQDRGGGYTF.

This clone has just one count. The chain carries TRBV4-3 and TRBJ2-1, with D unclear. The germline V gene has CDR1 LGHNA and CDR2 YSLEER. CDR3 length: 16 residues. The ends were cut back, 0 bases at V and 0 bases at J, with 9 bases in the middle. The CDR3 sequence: CASSQDSSNSYNEQFF. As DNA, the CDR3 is TGCGCCAGCAGCCAAGATAGCAGTAACTCCTACAATGAGCAGTTCTTC.

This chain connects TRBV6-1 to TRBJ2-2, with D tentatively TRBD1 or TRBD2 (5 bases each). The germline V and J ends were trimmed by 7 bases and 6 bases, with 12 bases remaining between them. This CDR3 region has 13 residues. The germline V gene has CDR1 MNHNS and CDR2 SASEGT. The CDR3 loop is CASMTTGPGELFF. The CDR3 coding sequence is TGTGCCAGCATGACGACGGGGCCCGGGGAGCTGTTTTTT.

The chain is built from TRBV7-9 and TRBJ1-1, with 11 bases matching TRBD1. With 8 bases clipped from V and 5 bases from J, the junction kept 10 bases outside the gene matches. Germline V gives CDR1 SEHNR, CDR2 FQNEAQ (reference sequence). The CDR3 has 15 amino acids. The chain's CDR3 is CASVPRDRGETEAFF. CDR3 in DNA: TGTGCCAGCGTCCCGAGGGACAGGGGGGAGACTGAAGCTTTCTTT. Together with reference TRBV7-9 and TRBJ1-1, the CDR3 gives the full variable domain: DTGVSQNPRHKITKRGQNVTFRCDPISEHNRLYWYRQTLGQGPEFLTYFQNEAQLEKSRLLSDRFSAERPKGSFSTLEIQRTEQGDSAMYLCASVPRDRGETEAFFGQGTRLTVV.

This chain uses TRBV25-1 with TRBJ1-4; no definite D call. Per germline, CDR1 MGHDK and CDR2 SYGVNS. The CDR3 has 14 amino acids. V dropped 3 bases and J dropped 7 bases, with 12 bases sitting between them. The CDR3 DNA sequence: TGTGCCAGCAGTGATACATATCCTCCTGAAAAACTGTTTTTT. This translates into CASSDTYPPEKLFF.

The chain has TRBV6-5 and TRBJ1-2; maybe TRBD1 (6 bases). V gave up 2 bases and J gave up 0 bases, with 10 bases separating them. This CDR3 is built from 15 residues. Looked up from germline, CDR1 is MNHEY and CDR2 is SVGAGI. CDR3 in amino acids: CASSYQTGANYGYTF. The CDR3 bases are TGTGCCAGCAGTTACCAGACAGGTGCTAACTATGGCTACACCTTC.

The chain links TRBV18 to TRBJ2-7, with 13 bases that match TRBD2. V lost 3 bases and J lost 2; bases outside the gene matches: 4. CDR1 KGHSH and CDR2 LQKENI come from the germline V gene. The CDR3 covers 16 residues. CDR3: CASSPGLAGETYEQYF. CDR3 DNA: TGTGCCAGCTCACCTGGACTAGCGGGAGAGACCTACGAGCAGTACTTC. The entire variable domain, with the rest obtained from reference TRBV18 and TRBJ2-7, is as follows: NAGVMQNPRHLVRRRGQEARLRCSPMKGHSHVYWYRQLPEEGLKFMVYLQKENIIDESGMPKERFSAEFPKEGPSILRIQQVVRGDSAAYFCASSPGLAGETYEQYFGPGTRLTVT.

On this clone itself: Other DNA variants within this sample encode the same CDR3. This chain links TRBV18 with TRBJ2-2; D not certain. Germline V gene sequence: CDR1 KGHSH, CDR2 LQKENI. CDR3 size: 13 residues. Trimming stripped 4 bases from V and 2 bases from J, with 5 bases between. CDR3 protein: CASSQGNTGELFF. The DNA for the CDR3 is TGTGCCAGCTCACAGGGAAACACCGGGGAGCTGTTTTTT.

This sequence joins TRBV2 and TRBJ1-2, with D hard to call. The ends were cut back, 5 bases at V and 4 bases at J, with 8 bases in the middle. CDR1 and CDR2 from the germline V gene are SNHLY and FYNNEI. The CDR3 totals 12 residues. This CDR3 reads CASSRVAYGYTF. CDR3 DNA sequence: TGTGCCAGCAGTCGGGTAGCCTATGGCTACACCTTC.

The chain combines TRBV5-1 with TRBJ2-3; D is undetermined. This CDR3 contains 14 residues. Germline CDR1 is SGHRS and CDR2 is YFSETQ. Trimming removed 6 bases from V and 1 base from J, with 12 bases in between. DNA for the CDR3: TGCGCCAGCACCCCTTTCTCGGGCACAGATACGCAGTATTTT. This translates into CASTPFSGTDTQYF.

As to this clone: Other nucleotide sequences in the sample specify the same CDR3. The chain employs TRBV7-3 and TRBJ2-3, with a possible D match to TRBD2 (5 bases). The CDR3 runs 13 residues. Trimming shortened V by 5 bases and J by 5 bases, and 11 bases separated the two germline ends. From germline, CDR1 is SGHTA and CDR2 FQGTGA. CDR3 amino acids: CASSPRGVDTQYF. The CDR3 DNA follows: TGTGCCAGCAGCCCCCGGGGAGTAGATACGCAGTATTTT.

The CDR3 sequence is CASSIDPRAPWEQPQHF. The DNA for the CDR3 is TGTGCCAGTAGTATAGATCCAAGGGCCCCTTGGGAACAGCCCCAGCATTTT. This chain joins TRBV19 and TRBJ1-5; D is undetermined. Trimming cost V 0 bases and J 7 bases, with 19 bases left between them. Germline values: CDR1 LNHDA, CDR2 SQIVND (reference sequence). The CDR3 has 17 residues. Drawing the rest from reference TRBV19 and TRBJ1-5, the complete variable domain is DGGITQSPKYLFRKEGQNVTLSCEQNLNHDAMYWYRQDPGQGLRLIYYSQIVNDFQKGDIAEGYSVSREKKESFPLTVTSAQKNPTAFYLCASSIDPRAPWEQPQHFGDGTRLSIL.